The sequence of this TCR beta chain was determined in a study of shared clonotypes between healthy human individuals. On the study more broadly: Every donor yielded three CD4 naive, three CD4 memory, two CD8 naive and one CD8 memory plate. Study results and limitations: Larger estimated richness was generally recorded for naive subsets relative to memory subsets.

V was shortened by 1 base and J by 7 bases, with 7 bases between the two germline ends. CDR3 length: 12 amino acids. Per germline, CDR1 KGHSH and CDR2 LQKENI. On this clone itself: The antigen is undetermined.

Sequencing used immunoSEQ multiplex PCR; TCRdb keeps in-frame clones, though not all of them. The repertoire consists of 2.3 million or so clones, with more than 85% occurring once and the leading ten covering roughly 0.36%. Healthy HIV-negative adults with no recent acute infections or vaccinations were recruited as donors. This receptor was taken from a man younger than 35 in good health. Some clones in this sample may be carry-over from other donors' samples. The rearrangement links TRBV18 to TRBJ1-2, with D unresolved. The sample taken for sequencing was naive CD4+ T cells from PBMCs. Indicated subset: CD45RA+ positively selected. CDR3: CASSPQGAGYTF. For the CDR3, the DNA is TGTGCCAGCTCACCACAGGGTGCTGGCTACACCTTC.